The 20 T cell receptor beta chains below were found in one sample sequenced in a study of cytotoxic CD8 clonotypes in ibrutinib-treated CLL. The protocol was immunoSEQ multiplex PCR, while the TCRdb copy is restricted to in-frame clones and leaves out a portion. The sample has roughly 330,000 clones; roughly 71% are singletons. The material was PBMCs, obtained after 36 months of ibrutinib treatment. The receptor source for this set is a human donor with chronic lymphocytic leukemia.

This clone was seen more than once but under ten times. The chain combines TRBV27 with TRBJ1-1, with D possibly TRBD1 on 5 matching bases. The V gene's germline CDR1 is MNHEY and CDR2 SMNVEV (reference sequence). This CDR3 comprises 13 residues. The V gene lost 4 bases and the J gene lost 4 bases, with 10 bases spanning the gap. Here the CDR3 reads CASSYGGGTEAFF. CDR3 coding DNA: TGTGCCAGCAGTTATGGGGGGGGCACTGAAGCTTTCTTT.

This chain connects TRBV9 to TRBJ2-7, with TRBD2 matching 9 bases. V was clipped by 3 bases and J by 1 base; unmatched bases: 14. This CDR3 has 18 residues. CDR1 is SGDLS, CDR2 YYNGEE, per germline. The CDR3 here is CASSESSALAGVSYEQYF. The CDR3 nucleotides read TGTGCCAGCAGCGAAAGTTCAGCTTTAGCGGGGGTATCCTACGAGCAGTACTTC.

This chain connects TRBV5-5 to TRBJ1-2; D gene uncertain. CDR1 SGHKS and CDR2 YYEKEE come from the germline V gene (reference sequence). This CDR3 contains 15 residues. V dropped 1 base and J dropped 4 bases, with 14 bases sitting between them. The CDR3 loop reads CASSLSVPESYGYTF. DNA of the CDR3: TGTGCCAGCAGCTTGTCTGTCCCAGAGTCCTATGGCTACACCTTC.

The CDR3 sequence is CASSPHRFTVTGELFF. In nucleotides, the CDR3 is TGTGCCAGCAGCCCCCACCGGTTTACTGTCACCGGGGAGCTGTTTTTT. The V and J genes are TRBV7-8 and TRBJ2-2, with D unresolved. There are 16 residues in the CDR3. V was pared by 5 bases and J by 4 bases, with 17 bases between. Germline CDR1 and CDR2: SGHVS and FQNEAQ.

The sample holds a few counts of this clone. The chain combines TRBV18 with TRBJ2-7; tentative D call: TRBD1 (8 bases). Looked up from germline, CDR1 is KGHSH and CDR2 is LQKENI. V lost 2 bases, J lost 4 bases, and 18 bases lay in between. The CDR3 sequence is 16 residues long. CDR3: CASSPGRQGTNYEQYF. Written as DNA, the CDR3 is TGTGCCAGCTCACCAGGGCGACAGGGGACTAATTACGAGCAGTACTTC.

This chain connects TRBV28 to TRBJ1-5; 7 bases match TRBD1. The CDR3 runs to 14 residues. Germline assignment: CDR1 MDHEN and CDR2 SYDVKM. V lost 6 bases to trimming and J lost 4 bases; unmatched junction nucleotides: 6. CDR3 in DNA: TGTGCCAGCAGCGCGGGACAGAATAATCAGCCCCAGCATTTT. This translates into CASSAGQNNQPQHF.

This chain joins TRBV5-4 and TRBJ2-7, with 9 bases aligning to TRBD1. J gave up 6 bases and V 4 bases, and 8 bases lay outside the gene matches. This CDR3 comprises 14 residues. From germline, CDR1 is SGHNT and CDR2 YYREEE (reference sequence). The CDR3 protein is CASSPILTGGEQYF. The CDR3, as DNA: TGTGCCAGCAGCCCCATATTGACAGGGGGCGAGCAGTACTTC.

The gene calls are TRBV15 and TRBJ2-2; D is uncertain. The CDR3 contains 16 residues. V was pared by 1 base and J by 4 bases, with 13 bases between. Germline lookup yields CDR1 LNHNV and CDR2 YYDKDF (reference sequence). The CDR3 DNA reads TGTGCCACCAGCAGAGGGGAAAACAGCCTCACCGGGGAGCTGTTTTTT. Translating gives CATSRGENSLTGELFF.

The table lists this clone with a few counts. The CDR3 reads CASSDRPNYGYTF. CDR3 DNA: TGTGCCAGCAGTGATAGGCCCAACTATGGCTACACCTTC. The V call is TRBV2, the J call TRBJ1-2; unclear D gene. Trimming shortened V by 3 bases and J by 2 bases, and 7 bases separated the two germline ends. Germline V CDR1 and CDR2: SNHLY, FYNNEI. CDR3 length: 13 residues. The full variable domain, rest sourced from reference TRBV2 and TRBJ1-2, is EPEVTQTPSHQVTQMGQEVILRCVPISNHLYFYWYRQILGQKVEFLVSFYNNEISEKSEIFDDQFSVERPDGSNFTLKIRSTKLEDSAMYFCASSDRPNYGYTFGSGTRLTVV.

The V gene is TRBV18, the J gene TRBJ2-2, with 12 positions matching TRBD2. CDR1 and CDR2 (germline): KGHSH, LQKENI. The CDR3 totals 18 residues. V trimming: 0 bases; J trimming: 4 bases; junction bases outside the gene matches: 6. DNA for the CDR3: TGTGCCAGCTCACCACCGGGTGGACTAGCGGGACTCACCGGGGAGCTGTTTTTT. Protein sequence: CASSPPGGLAGLTGELFF.

This chain connects TRBV2 to TRBJ1-2, with no clear D. V shed 3 bases and J shed 13 bases, with 12 bases lying between them. This CDR3 is built from 11 residues. CDR1 and CDR2 from the germline V gene are SNHLY and FYNNEI. CDR3 sequence (DNA): TGTGCCAGCAGTGAGGACGGGTCTCGCACCTTC. It translates to CASSEDGSRTF.

This rearrangement joins TRBV9 to TRBJ1-6; D not resolved. The germline CDR1 and CDR2 sequences are SGDLS and YYNGEE. The V and J ends lost 3 bases and 0 bases respectively, with 19 bases between them. The CDR3 length is 19 residues. In DNA form, the CDR3 reads TGTGCCAGCAGCGATAAGATAGGTCACCGCAGCTCCTATAATTCACCCCTCCACTTT. As protein: CASSDKIGHRSSYNSPLHF. Full variable domain (outside the CDR3, taken from reference TRBV9 and TRBJ1-6): DSGVTQTPKHLITATGQRVTLRCSPRSGDLSVYWYQQSLDQGLQFLIQYYNGEERAKGNILERFSAQQFPDLHSELNLSSLELGDSALYFCASSDKIGHRSSYNSPLHFGNGTRLTVT.

CDR3 bases: TGTGCCAGCAGTGAAGTCCTGGGAGAAGCTTTCTTT. It is translated as CASSEVLGEAFF. The chain is built from TRBV6-1 and TRBJ1-1; D not certain. CDR1 and CDR2 (germline): MNHNS, SASEGT. The CDR3 extends over 12 amino acids. Trimming removed 1 base from V and 8 bases from J, with 8 bases in between.

The gene calls are TRBV4-3 and TRBJ2-2; D is ambiguous. CDR1 is LGHNA and CDR2 is YSLEER in the germline V gene. This CDR3 region has 14 residues. The V and J ends lost 2 bases and 4 bases respectively, with 8 bases between them. The chain's CDR3 is CASSQLGFTGELFF. CDR3 bases: TGCGCCAGCAGCCAACTGGGATTCACCGGGGAGCTGTTTTTT.

This chain links TRBV4-1 with TRBJ1-2; D is perhaps TRBD1 (5 bases). The CDR3 covers 16 residues. The V and J ends lost 4 bases and 4 bases respectively, with 19 bases between them. Germline CDR1 MGHRA, CDR2 YSYEKL. The CDR3 region is CASSRLSRGPIYGYTF. The CDR3 DNA reads TGCGCCAGCAGCCGTCTTAGTCGGGGACCGATCTATGGCTACACCTTC.

The CDR3 DNA follows: TGCGCCAGCAGCCAAAGCCTCTCCGGACTAGCGGGGCAAGAGACCCAGTACTTC. Its translation is CASSQSLSGLAGQETQYF. The J gene is TRBJ2-5, the V gene TRBV4-1, with 12 bases lining up with TRBD2. Germline assignment: CDR1 MGHRA and CDR2 YSYEKL. This CDR3 comprises 18 residues. V shed 2 bases, J shed 2 bases, and the junction held 9 bases outside the gene matches.

The chain links TRBV11-2 to TRBJ1-5, with no clear D. The ends were cut back, 5 bases at V and 4 bases at J, with 12 bases in the middle. Germline V CDR1 and CDR2: SGHAT, FQNNGV. The CDR3 sequence is 14 residues long. CDR3 sequence reads: CASSGRLPNQPQHF. In nucleotides, the CDR3 is TGTGCCAGCAGCGGAAGGTTGCCAAATCAGCCCCAGCATTTT.

The table lists this clone with a count of one. V and J are TRBV5-3 and TRBJ1-1, with D possibly matching TRBD1 (6 bases). TRBV5-3 is an ORF, with its function uncertain. The CDR3 extends over 13 amino acids. V was trimmed by 4 bases and J by 6 bases, leaving 13 bases between them. DNA of the CDR3: TGTGCCAGAAGCCCGGGGGCCGTCGCTGAAGCTTTCTTT. It specifies CARSPGAVAEAFF.

The gene calls are TRBV28 and TRBJ2-7, with D possibly matching TRBD2 (6 bases). The CDR3 sequence is 14 residues long. The germline gives CDR1 MDHEN, CDR2 SYDVKM. Trimming pared 10 bases from V and 1 base from J, leaving 17 bases between. In nucleotides, the CDR3 is TGTGCCACGAGGATCCAGGGAGGATCCTACGAGCAGTACTTC. The encoded protein is CATRIQGGSYEQYF.

The V gene is TRBV11-3, the J gene TRBJ2-1; D is unresolved. Germline lookup yields CDR1 SGHNT and CDR2 YENEEA. V was pared by 0 bases and J by 0 bases, with 6 bases between. The CDR3 has 15 amino acids. CDR3 loop: CASSLDYRSYNEQFF. The CDR3 DNA reads TGTGCCAGCAGCTTAGACTACCGCTCCTACAATGAGCAGTTCTTC.